This TCR beta chain came from a study of cytomegalovirus exposure and HLA in healthy donors. On the study more broadly: Among 150 million to 200 million T cells, an earlier analysis found roughly 100 million unique TCR beta sequences.

Germline-derived CDR1 and CDR2 are GTSNPN and SVGIG (reference sequence). The V gene lost 8 bases and the J gene lost 3 bases, with 16 bases spanning the gap. CDR3 length: 13 amino acids. The PCR contained 60 Vbeta and 13 Jbeta primers. Sequencing used immunoSEQ multiplex PCR; TCRdb keeps in-frame clones, though not all of them. The sample consists of about 120,000 clones, 75% to 80% of them appearing once. V and J are TRBV30 and TRBJ1-2; no firm D call. The receptor was derived from a woman in her 30s in good health and CMV-seronegative. Material: PBMCs. CDR3 nucleotide sequence: TGTGCCCGGATGAAAGCCGGGGACTATGGCTACACCTTC. Its translation is CARMKAGDYGYTF. The whole variable domain, remainder taken from reference TRBV30 and TRBJ1-2, is SQTIHQWPATLVQPVGSPLSLECTVEGTSNPNLYWYRQAAGRGLQLLFYSVGIGQISSEVPQNLSASRPQDRQFILSSKKLLLSDSGFYLCARMKAGDYGYTFGSGTRLTVV.